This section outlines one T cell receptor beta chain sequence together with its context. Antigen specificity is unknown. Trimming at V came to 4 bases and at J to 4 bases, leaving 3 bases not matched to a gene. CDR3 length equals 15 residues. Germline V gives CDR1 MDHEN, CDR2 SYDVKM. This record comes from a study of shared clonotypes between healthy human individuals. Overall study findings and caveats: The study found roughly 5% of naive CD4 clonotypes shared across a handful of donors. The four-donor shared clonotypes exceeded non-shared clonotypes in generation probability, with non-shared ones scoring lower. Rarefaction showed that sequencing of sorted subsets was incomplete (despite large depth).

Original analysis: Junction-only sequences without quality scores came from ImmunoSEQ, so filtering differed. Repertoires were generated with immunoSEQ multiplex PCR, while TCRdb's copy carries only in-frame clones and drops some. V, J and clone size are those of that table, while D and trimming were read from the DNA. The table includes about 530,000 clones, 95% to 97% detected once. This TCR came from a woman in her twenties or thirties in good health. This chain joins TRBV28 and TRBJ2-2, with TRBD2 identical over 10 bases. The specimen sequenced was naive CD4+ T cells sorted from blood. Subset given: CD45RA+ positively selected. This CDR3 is CASSSSGSGTGELFF. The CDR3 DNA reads TGTGCCAGCAGTTCTAGCGGGAGTGGCACCGGGGAGCTGTTTTTT.